This T cell receptor beta chain was obtained from a study of T cells in Graves' hyperthyroidism and ophthalmopathy. Study-level points and caveats: In validation, the model predicted ophthalmopathy. These predictions came a median around 5.9 months before onset.

TCR beta CDR3 region amplification was performed from RNA transcripts. The TCR CDR3 was amplified in a first-round RT-PCR using the HTBI primer set. TCRdb processed the multiplex PCR reads anew with MiXCR; each CDR3 protein has one entry. The table has hundreds of thousands of distinct CDR3 sequences, about 38% seen once. Trimming took off 9 bases at V and 7 bases at J, with 16 bases between the two ends. This CDR3 has 13 amino acids. Per germline, CDR1 LNHDA and CDR2 SQIVND (reference sequence). Concerning this clonotype itself: What it binds is not known.

This receptor was obtained from a man aged 18 to 35 with Graves' hyperthyroidism. This rearrangement joins TRBV19 to TRBJ1-5, with a possible D match to TRBD1 (6 bases). Specimen: blood. The CDR3 DNA sequence: TGTGCCAGCAACAGGGTTACGGAACAGCCCCAGCATTTT. Amino acids: CASNRVTEQPQHF.